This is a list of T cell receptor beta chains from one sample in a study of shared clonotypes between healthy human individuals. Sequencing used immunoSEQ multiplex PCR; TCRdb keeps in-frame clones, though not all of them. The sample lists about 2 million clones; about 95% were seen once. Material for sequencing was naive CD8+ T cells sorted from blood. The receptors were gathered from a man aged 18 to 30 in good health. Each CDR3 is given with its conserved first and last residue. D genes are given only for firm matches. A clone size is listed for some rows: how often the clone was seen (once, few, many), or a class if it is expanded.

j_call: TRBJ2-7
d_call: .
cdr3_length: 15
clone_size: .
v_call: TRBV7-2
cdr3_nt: TGTGCCAGCAGCCCCCGCCGGGGTACTGCCTACGAGCAGTACTTC
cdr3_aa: CASSPRRGTAYEQYF

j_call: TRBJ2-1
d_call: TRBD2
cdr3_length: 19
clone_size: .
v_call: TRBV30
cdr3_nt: TGTGCCTGGAGGATGGACAGGGGACTAGCGGGGGGGCTCGGCGATGAGCAGTTCTTC
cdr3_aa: CAWRMDRGLAGGLGDEQFF

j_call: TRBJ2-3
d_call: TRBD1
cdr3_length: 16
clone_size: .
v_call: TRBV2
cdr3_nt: TGTGCCAGCAGTCGACCGGGACAGGGTTTCACAGATACGCAGTATTTT
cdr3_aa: CASSRPGQGFTDTQYF

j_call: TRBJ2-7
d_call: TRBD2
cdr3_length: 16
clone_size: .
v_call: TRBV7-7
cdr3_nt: TGTGCTAGCAGCTTAGGTGGGACTAGCGGAGACTACGAGCAGTACTTC
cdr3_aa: CASSLGGTSGDYEQYF

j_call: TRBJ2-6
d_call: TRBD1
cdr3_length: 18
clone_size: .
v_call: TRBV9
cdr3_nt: TGTGCCAGCAGTGGTACCGGGACAGGGGGCTCTGGGGCCAACGTCCTGACTTTC
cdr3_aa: CASSGTGTGGSGANVLTF

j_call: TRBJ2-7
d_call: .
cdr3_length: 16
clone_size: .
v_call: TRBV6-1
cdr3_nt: TGTGCCAGCAGTGAATATAGACGGGGCACCACAGACGAGCAGTACTTC
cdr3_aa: CASSEYRRGTTDEQYF

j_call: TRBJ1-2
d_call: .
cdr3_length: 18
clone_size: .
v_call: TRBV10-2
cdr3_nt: TGCGCCAGACTCGGGTTCGAACCAAGAAGCCCGGACGTGTGTGGCTACACCTTC
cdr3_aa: CARLGFEPRSPDVCGYTF

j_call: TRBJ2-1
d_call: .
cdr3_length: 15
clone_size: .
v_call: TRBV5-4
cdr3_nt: TGTGCCAGCAGCCCGCGGGTTCGAGAGGGCAATGAGCAGTTCTTC
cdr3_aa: CASSPRVREGNEQFF

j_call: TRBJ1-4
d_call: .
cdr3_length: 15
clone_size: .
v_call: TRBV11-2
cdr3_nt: TGTGCCAGCAGCCGAAGGCACAGGGCTGATGAAAAACTGTTTTTT
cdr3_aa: CASSRRHRADEKLFF

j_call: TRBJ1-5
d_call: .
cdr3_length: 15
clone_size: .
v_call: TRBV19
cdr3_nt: TGTGCCAGTAGTATAGGAGGGGAAGGAGGACAGCCCCAGCATTTT
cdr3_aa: CASSIGGEGGQPQHF

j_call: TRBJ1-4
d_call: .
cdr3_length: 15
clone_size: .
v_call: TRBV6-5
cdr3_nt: TGTGCCAGCAGTTACGGAGGAGCAACTAATGAAAAACTGTTTTTT
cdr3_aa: CASSYGGATNEKLFF

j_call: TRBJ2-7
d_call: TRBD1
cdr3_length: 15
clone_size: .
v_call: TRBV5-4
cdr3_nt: TGTGCCAGCAGCCTAGGACAGGGCCTTACCTACGAGCAGTACTTC
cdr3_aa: CASSLGQGLTYEQYF

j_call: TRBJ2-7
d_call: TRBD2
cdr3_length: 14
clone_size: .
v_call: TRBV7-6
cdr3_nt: TGTGCCAGCAGCTTTAACGGGGGGGCCGGCGAGCAGTACTTC
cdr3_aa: CASSFNGGAGEQYF

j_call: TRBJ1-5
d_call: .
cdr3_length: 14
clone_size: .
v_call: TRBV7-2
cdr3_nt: TGTGCCAGCAGCTCAGGAGGTCTCAGTCAGCCCCAGCATTTT
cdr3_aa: CASSSGGLSQPQHF

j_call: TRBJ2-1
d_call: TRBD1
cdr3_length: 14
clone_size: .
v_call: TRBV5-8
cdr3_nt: TGTGCCAGCAGCATAGGACAGGGGATCAATGAGCAGTTCTTC
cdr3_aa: CASSIGQGINEQFF

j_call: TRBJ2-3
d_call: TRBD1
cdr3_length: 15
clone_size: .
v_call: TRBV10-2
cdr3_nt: TGCGCCAGCAGTGCCCGGACAGGGGGACCAGATACGCAGTATTTT
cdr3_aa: CASSARTGGPDTQYF

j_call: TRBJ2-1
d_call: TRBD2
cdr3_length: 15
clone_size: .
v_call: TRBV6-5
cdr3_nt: TGTGCCAGCAGTTTGCTAGCGGGAGGGGACAATGAGCAGTTCTTC
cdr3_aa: CASSLLAGGDNEQFF

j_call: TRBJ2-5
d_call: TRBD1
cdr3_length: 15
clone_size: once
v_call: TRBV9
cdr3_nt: TGTGCCAGCAGCGTCTGGACAGGGCCCGAAGAGACCCAGTACTTC
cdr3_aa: CASSVWTGPEETQYF

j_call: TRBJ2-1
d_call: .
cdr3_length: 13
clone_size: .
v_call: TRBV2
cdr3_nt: TGTGCCATCGGAGGGAGTGCCTACAATGAGCAGTTCTTC
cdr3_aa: CAIGGSAYNEQFF

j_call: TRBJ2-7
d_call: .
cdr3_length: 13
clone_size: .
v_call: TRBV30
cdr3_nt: TGTGCCTGGAGTTCAACAGGGATCTACGAGCAGTACTTC
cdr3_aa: CAWSSTGIYEQYF

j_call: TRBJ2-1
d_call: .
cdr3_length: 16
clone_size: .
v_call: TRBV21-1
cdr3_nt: TGTGCCAGCACCCAGGGGCGACAGAAAGACTACAATGAGCAGTTCTTC
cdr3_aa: CASTQGRQKDYNEQFF

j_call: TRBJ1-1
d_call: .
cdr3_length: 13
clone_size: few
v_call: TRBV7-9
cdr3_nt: TGTGCCAGCAGCTTAGTCGATTGGGGGAAAGCTTTCTTT
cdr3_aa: CASSLVDWGKAFF

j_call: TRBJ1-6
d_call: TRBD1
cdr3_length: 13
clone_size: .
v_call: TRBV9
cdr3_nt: TGTGCCAGCAGCGTCCAGGGGGATTCACCCCTCCACTTT
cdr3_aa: CASSVQGDSPLHF

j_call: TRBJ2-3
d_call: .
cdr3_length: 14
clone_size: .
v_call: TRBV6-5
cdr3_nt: TGTGCCAGCAGTTACGGCGCGGGCACAGATACGCAGTATTTT
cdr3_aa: CASSYGAGTDTQYF

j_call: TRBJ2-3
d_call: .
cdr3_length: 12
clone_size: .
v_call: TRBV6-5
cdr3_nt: TGTGCCAGCAGCGATTACAGGGATACGCAGTATTTT
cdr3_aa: CASSDYRDTQYF

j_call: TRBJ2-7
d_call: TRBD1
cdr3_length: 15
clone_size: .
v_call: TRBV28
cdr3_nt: TGTGCCAGCAGCCTCACGGGACAGGGACCCTACGAGCAGTACTTC
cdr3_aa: CASSLTGQGPYEQYF

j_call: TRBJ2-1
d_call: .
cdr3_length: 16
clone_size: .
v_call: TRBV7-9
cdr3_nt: TGTGCCAGCAGCCCCCCCCTAGGTCTAAGCTACAATGAGCAGTTCTTC
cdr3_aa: CASSPPLGLSYNEQFF

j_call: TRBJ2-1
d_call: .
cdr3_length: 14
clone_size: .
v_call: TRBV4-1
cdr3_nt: TGCGCCAGCAGCTACCGGACTGGACTCAATGAGCAGTTCTTC
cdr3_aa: CASSYRTGLNEQFF

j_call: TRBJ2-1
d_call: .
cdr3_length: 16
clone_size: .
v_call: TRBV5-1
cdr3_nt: TGCGCCAGCAGCTTTGACGGCTTAGAATCCTACAATGAGCAGTTCTTC
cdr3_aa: CASSFDGLESYNEQFF

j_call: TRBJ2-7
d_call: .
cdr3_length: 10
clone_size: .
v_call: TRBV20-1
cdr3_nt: TGCAGTGCTAGTGGGGACGAGCAGTACTTC
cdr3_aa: CSASGDEQYF

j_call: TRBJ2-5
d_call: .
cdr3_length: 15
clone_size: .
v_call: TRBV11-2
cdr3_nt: TGTGCCAGCAGCTTAGAACTAGCAGTCAGAGAGGCCCAGTACTTC
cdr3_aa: CASSLELAVREAQYF

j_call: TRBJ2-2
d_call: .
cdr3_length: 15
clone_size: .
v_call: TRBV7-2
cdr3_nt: TGTGCCAGCAGCTCTTACACGGGGGACACCGGGGAGCTGTTTTTT
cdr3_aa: CASSSYTGDTGELFF

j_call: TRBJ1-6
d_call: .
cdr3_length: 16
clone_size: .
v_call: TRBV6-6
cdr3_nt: TGTGCCAGCAGTTATTTCCCGGGACCGCCGGGATCACCCCTCCACTTT
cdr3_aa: CASSYFPGPPGSPLHF

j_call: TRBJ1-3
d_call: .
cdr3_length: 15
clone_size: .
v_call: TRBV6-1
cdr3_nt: TGTGCCAGCAGTGAAGGCCAGACCTCTGGAAACACCATATATTTT
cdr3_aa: CASSEGQTSGNTIYF

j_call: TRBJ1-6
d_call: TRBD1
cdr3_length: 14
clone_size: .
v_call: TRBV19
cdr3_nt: TGTGCCAGTAGTATCGGGACAGGGGGTTCACCCCTCCACTTT
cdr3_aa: CASSIGTGGSPLHF

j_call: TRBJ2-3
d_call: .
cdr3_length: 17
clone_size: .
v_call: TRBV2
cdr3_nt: TGTGCCAGCAGCGACCGTGACCTGGCTTATAGCACAGATACGCAGTATTTT
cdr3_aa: CASSDRDLAYSTDTQYF

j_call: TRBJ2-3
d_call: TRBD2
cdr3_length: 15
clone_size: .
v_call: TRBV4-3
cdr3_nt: TGCGCCAGCAGCCATATAGCGGGAAGCACAGATACGCAGTATTTT
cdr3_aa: CASSHIAGSTDTQYF

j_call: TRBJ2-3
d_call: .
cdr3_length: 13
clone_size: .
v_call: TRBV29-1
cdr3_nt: TGCAGCGTTGAACACCCTAACACAGATACGCAGTATTTT
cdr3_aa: CSVEHPNTDTQYF

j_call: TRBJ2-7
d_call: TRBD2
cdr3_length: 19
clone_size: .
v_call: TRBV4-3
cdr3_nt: TGCGCCAGCAGCCAAAATAGGCCCCTCGGACTAGTCGGAGCCTACGAGCAGTACTTC
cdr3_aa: CASSQNRPLGLVGAYEQYF

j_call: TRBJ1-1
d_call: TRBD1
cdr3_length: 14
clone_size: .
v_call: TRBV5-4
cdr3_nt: TGTGCCAGCAGCACGAAGACAGGGGGTTTTGAAGCTTTCTTT
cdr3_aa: CASSTKTGGFEAFF

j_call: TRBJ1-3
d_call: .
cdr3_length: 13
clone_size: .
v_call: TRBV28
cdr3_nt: TGTGCCAGCAGTGGTTACTCTGGAAACACCATATATTTT
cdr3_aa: CASSGYSGNTIYF

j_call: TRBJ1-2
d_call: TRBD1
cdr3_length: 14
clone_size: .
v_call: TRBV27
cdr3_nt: TGTGCCAGCAGTCCGGACAGGGTGGGAAATGGCTACACCTTC
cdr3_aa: CASSPDRVGNGYTF

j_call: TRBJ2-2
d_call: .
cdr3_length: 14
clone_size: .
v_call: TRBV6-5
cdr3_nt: TGTGCCAGCAGTTACTCGAGGGGTGGCGGGGAGCTGTTTTTT
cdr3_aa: CASSYSRGGGELFF

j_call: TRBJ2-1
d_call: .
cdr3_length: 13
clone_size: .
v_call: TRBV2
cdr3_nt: TGTGCCGCCGGAGGGAGCTCCTACAATGAGCAGTTCTTC
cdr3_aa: CAAGGSSYNEQFF

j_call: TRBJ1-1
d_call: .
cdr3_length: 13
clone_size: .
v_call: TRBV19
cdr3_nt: TGTGCCAGTAGTGCTTGGGCCGGCACTGAAGCTTTCTTT
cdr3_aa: CASSAWAGTEAFF

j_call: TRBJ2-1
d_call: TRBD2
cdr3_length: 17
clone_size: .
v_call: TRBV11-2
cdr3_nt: TGTGCCAGCAGCACACGGACTAGCGGGTTTACCTACAATGAGCAGTTCTTC
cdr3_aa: CASSTRTSGFTYNEQFF

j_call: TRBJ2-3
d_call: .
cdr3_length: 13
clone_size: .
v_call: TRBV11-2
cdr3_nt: TGTGCCAGCAGCTTAGTTCCCTCAGATACGCAGTATTTT
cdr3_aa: CASSLVPSDTQYF

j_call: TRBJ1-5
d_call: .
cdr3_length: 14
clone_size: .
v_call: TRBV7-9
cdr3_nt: TGTGCCAGCAGCGAGGGAGGGGTTCGTCAGCCCCAGCATTTT
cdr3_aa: CASSEGGVRQPQHF

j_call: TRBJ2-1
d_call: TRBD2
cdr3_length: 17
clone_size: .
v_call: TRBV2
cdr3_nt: TGTGCCAGCAGCGGGACTAGCGGGGGGGCTTCCCGCAATGAGCAGTTCTTC
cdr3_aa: CASSGTSGGASRNEQFF

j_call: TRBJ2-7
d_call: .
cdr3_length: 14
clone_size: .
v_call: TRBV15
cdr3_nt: TGTGCCACCAGCGGCGGCGGACTCGACTACGAGCAGTACTTC
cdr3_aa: CATSGGGLDYEQYF

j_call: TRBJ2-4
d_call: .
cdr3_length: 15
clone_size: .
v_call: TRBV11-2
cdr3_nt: TGTGCCAGCAGCTTAGATCTCGTCGGGGTGAACATTCAGTACTTC
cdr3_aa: CASSLDLVGVNIQYF

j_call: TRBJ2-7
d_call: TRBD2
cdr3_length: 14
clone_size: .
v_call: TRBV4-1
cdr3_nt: TGCGCCAGCAGCCCGCAGGGAGGGGTGGGCGAGCAGTACTTC
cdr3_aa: CASSPQGGVGEQYF

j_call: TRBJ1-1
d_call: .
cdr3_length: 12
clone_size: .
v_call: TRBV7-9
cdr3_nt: TGTGCCAGCAGCCACGGGGGGACTGAAGCTTTCTTT
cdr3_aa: CASSHGGTEAFF

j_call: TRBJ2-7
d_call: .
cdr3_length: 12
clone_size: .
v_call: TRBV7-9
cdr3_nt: TGTGCCAGCAGCGCGGGATCCTACGAGCAGTACTTC
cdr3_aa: CASSAGSYEQYF

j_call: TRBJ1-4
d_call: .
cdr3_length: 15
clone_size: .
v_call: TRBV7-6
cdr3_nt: TGTGCCAGCAGCCCTCGGTGGGACCCTGGGGAAAAACTGTTTTTT
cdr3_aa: CASSPRWDPGEKLFF